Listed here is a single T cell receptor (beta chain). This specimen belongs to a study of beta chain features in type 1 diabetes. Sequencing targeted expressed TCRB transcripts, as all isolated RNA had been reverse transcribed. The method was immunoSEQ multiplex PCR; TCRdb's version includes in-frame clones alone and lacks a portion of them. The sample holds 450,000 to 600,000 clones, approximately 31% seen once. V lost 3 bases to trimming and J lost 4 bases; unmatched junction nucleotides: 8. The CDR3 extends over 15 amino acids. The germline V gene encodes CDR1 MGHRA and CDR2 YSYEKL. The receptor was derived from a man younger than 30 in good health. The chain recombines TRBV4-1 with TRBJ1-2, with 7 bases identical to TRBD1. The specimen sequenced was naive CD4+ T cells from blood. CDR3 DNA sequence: TGCGCCAGCAGCCATCCCGGGACAGCAGTCTATGGCTACACCTTC. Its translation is CASSHPGTAVYGYTF.